This TCR beta chain was profiled in a study of blood T cells in healthy people across ages. The CDR3 length is 15 residues. CDR1 and CDR2 from the germline V gene are SGDLS and YYNGEE. V was cut by 0 bases and J by 4 bases, with 11 bases left in between. A second PCR, run for roughly 7 to 11 cycles, used a sample-barcoded 5' primer plus a J-beta primer mix. TCRdb used MiXCR to reprocess the 5' RACE reads, holding one entry per CDR3 protein. The profile shows more than 1 million distinct CDR3 sequences, 35% to 50% of them singletons. This chain uses TRBV9 with TRBJ2-1; D is unresolved. The sample consisted of blood. This sequence originates from a woman aged 55-70 years in good health. In DNA, the CDR3 is TGTGCCAGCAGCGTAGCTGACGAGATATACAATGAGCAGTTCTTC. Translating gives CASSVADEIYNEQFF.